What follows describes a single T cell receptor beta chain. Its antigen is unknown. TCRdb called the 5' RACE reads again in MiXCR, with one record for every CDR3 protein. The sample lists approximately 210,000 distinct CDR3 sequences, 15% to 20% occurring once. The sample originates from a study of identical twins. Findings and limits, study-wide: Researchers reported excess low generation probability among twin-shared out-of-frame alpha sequences.

The same data also went into a second study, on T cells expressing NK-cell markers. That source reports: Dominant NKG2C+ clonotype frequencies of about 1.0-8% of CD8+ T cells were measured in over five donors.

Sequenced input: CD8+ T cells sorted from blood. The source is a woman younger than 35 in good health.

In nucleotides, the CDR3 is TGTGCCAGCAGTTATGTTGCGAAAACCTACGAGCAGTACTTC. Translating gives CASSYVAKTYEQYF. The rearrangement uses TRBV6-2 or TRBV6-3 and TRBJ2-7; no reliable D call. Per the germline V gene, CDR1 is MNHEY and CDR2 is SVGEGT. The CDR3 sequence is 14 residues long. V was clipped by 3 bases and J by 2 bases, with 11 bases between them.